Following are 11 T cell receptor beta chains from one sample sequenced in a study of blood T cell repertoires in COVID-19. Sequencing was performed with immunoSEQ multiplex PCR; in TCRdb, only in-frame clones are kept and a portion is missing. The sample lists 150,000 to 200,000 clones; roughly 88% were seen once. Sequenced sample: PBMCs or T cells enriched from blood (not recorded which). These receptors all come from a woman under 30 who had recovered from COVID-19.

The chain has TRBV2 and TRBJ1-6; 7 nucleotides line up with TRBD1. The trim removed 7 bases at V and 7 bases at J, leaving 13 bases unmatched. The CDR3 runs to 16 residues. The germline CDR1 and CDR2 sequences are SNHLY and FYNNEI. Written as DNA, the CDR3 is TGTGCCAGCATTCTAGAGACCGGGACAGAGAATTCACCCCTCCACTTT. Encoded protein: CASILETGTENSPLHF.

The V call is TRBV7-8, the J call TRBJ1-2; 9 bases fit TRBD1. Germline loops: CDR1 SGHVS, CDR2 FQNEAQ. Trimming cost V 5 bases and J 7 bases; bases outside gene matches: 17. There are 17 residues in the CDR3. The CDR3 nucleotides read TGTGCCAGCAGCAGCTTAGGGAGCTTCGGGACAGGGTCTGGCTACACCTTC. Its translation is CASSSLGSFGTGSGYTF.

The chain employs TRBV6-2 or TRBV6-3 and TRBJ1-1, with 8 bases aligning to TRBD1. V shed 5 bases, J shed 2 bases, and the junction held 13 bases outside the gene matches. Germline V gene lookup returns CDR1 MNHEY and CDR2 SVGEGT. The CDR3 runs to 17 residues. The CDR3 DNA reads as TGTGCCAGCAGTCGCCCACCAGGGGGCCACGCTAACACTGAAGCTTTCTTT. Encoded protein: CASSRPPGGHANTEAFF.

This sequence joins TRBV9 and TRBJ2-1; TRBD2 matches 15 bases. Germline CDR1 SGDLS, CDR2 YYNGEE. Unmatched junction bases numbered 4, after V lost 0 bases and J lost 9 bases. The CDR3 runs to 16 residues. In DNA form, the CDR3 reads TGTGCCAGCAGCGTAGAGAGGACTAGCGGGAGGGGTGAGCAGTTCTTC. Translation gives CASSVERTSGRGEQFF.

The V call is TRBV4-3, the J call TRBJ1-2; unclear D gene. This CDR3 has 13 amino acids. Germline V gene sequence: CDR1 LGHNA, CDR2 YSLEER. With 1 base removed from V and 4 bases from J, the gap between germline ends came to 7 bases. CDR3 region: CASSQGVLYGYTF. The CDR3 nucleotides are TGCGCCAGCAGCCAAGGAGTGCTCTATGGCTACACCTTC.

The CDR3 is CASSPDGLVADTQYF. CDR3 bases: TGTGCCAGCTCACCTGACGGACTAGTGGCAGATACGCAGTATTTT. The chain joins TRBV18 to TRBJ2-3; 7 nucleotides align to TRBD2. The CDR3 runs to 15 residues. V lost 3 bases, J lost 4 bases, and 7 bases stayed unmatched. Germline-derived CDR1 and CDR2 are KGHSH and LQKENI.

This chain joins TRBV28 and TRBJ1-5; the D gene is possibly TRBD1 (5 bases). The CDR3 is made up of 13 amino acids. Germline loops: CDR1 MDHEN, CDR2 SYDVKM. The V end lost 8 bases, the J end lost 7 bases, and 15 bases lay between the germline ends. DNA for the CDR3: TGTGCCAGCGGTGAGACAGTAGGCCAGCCCCAGCATTTT. Translating gives CASGETVGQPQHF.

This rearrangement joins TRBV7-2 to TRBJ2-1; the match to TRBD2 covers 11 bases. The CDR3 is made up of 16 amino acids. With V trimmed by 5 bases and J by 0 bases, 3 bases remained unmatched. Germline V gene lookup returns CDR1 SGHTA and CDR2 FQGNSA. This CDR3 reads CASSPLAGGSYNEQFF. Written as DNA, the CDR3 is TGTGCCAGCAGCCCGCTAGCGGGGGGCTCCTACAATGAGCAGTTCTTC. The whole variable domain, filled in from reference TRBV7-2 and TRBJ2-1, reads GAGVSQSPSNKVTEKGKDVELRCDPISGHTALYWYRQSLGQGLEFLIYFQGNSAPDKSGLPSDRFSAERTGGSVSTLTIQRTQQEDSAVYLCASSPLAGGSYNEQFFGPGTRLTVL.

This sequence joins TRBV5-6 and TRBJ1-4, with a possible D match to TRBD1 (6 bases). CDR3 size: 15 residues. The V gene's germline CDR1 is SGHDT and CDR2 YYEEEE. Trimming pared 0 bases from V and 5 bases from J, leaving 11 bases between. The CDR3 bases are TGTGCCAGCAGCTTGGGACTTGGGGGCAATGAAAAACTGTTTTTT. It codes for CASSLGLGGNEKLFF. The full variable domain, its missing parts supplied by reference TRBV5-6 and TRBJ1-4, is DAGVTQSPTHLIKTRGQQVTLRCSPKSGHDTVSWYQQALGQGPQFIFQYYEEEERQRGNFPDRFSGHQFPNYSSELNVNALLLGDSALYLCASSLGLGGNEKLFFGSGTQLSVL.

The rearrangement links TRBV27 to TRBJ1-2, with D perhaps TRBD1 (5 bases). V was pared by 7 bases and J by 1 base, with 25 bases between. CDR1 is MNHEY, CDR2 SMNVEV, per germline (reference sequence). The CDR3 has 18 amino acids. CDR3 nucleotide sequence: TGTGCCAGCACCCTGAACCCCCACGGGAGCCAGGGTAACTATGGCTACACCTTC. This codes for CASTLNPHGSQGNYGYTF.

The genes are TRBV20-1 and TRBJ1-2; 7 bases are a match to TRBD1. Germline trimming cut 4 bases from V and 5 bases from J; bases unmatched to any gene: 1. CDR3 length equals 11 residues. Germline V lookup: CDR1 DFQATT, CDR2 SNEGSKA (reference sequence). CDR3 in amino acids: CSATQGYGYTF. For the CDR3, the DNA is TGCAGTGCTACACAGGGGTATGGCTACACCTTC.